The T cell receptor (beta chain) under discussion was sequenced for a study of Ad26.COV2.S vaccination and SARS-CoV-2 variants. In the study overall: By the intramuscular route, Ad26.COV2.S was given once, or twice 56 days apart.

TCRdb's table, derived via immunoSEQ multiplex PCR, lists solely in-frame clones and lacks some. Among about 350,000 clones listed, approximately 86% were seen once. Treatment meaning: roughly 18 received Ad26.COV2.S at low or high dose, single or two shots; 5 received placebo; per-sample allocation not given. Day 63 following the first vaccine or placebo injection was when the samples were taken. As its vector, the vaccine had Ad26, which expressed Wuhan-strain SARS-CoV-2 spike. This clone was observed a single time. In germline, CDR1 is SGDLS, CDR2 YYNGEE. The CDR3 consists of 15 residues. Trimming removed 3 bases at V and 2 bases at J, with 15 bases between.

The sample here was peripheral blood, taken in a trial of Ad26.COV2.S vaccine versus placebo. This TCR came from a person aged 18-65 years who received the Ad26.COV2.S COVID-19 vaccine or a placebo. The chain uses TRBV9 and TRBJ2-7, with D tentatively TRBD2 (5 bases). CDR3 region: CASSGSERWAYEQYF. The CDR3 DNA is TGTGCCAGCAGCGGTAGCGAACGGTGGGCCTACGAGCAGTACTTC.